This T cell receptor (beta chain) is from a study of T cell changes during pregnancy in multiple sclerosis. The assay was immunoSEQ multiplex PCR, and TCRdb's table has in-frame clones only and misses some. The sample has approximately 70,000 clones; 90% to 95% are singletons. Trimming left V 3 bases short and J 5 bases short, with 18 bases between. CDR1 is LGHNA, CDR2 YSLEER, per germline. This CDR3 has 16 amino acids. The input for sequencing was peripheral blood, taken after pregnancy. The genes are TRBV4-3 and TRBJ2-3, with TRBD2 as a possible D gene (7 bases). The origin of this receptor is a female donor with multiple sclerosis, enrolled in a pregnancy study. CDR3 in amino acids: CASSHTGGQGKDTQYF. The DNA for the CDR3 is TGCGCCAGCAGCCACACGGGGGGCCAGGGGAAAGATACGCAGTATTTT.